This T cell receptor (beta chain) is from a study of T cell repertoires in cytomegalovirus infection. About the research overall: Matching HLA type, along with CMV infection, was indicated by public TCR beta signatures.

Study-level points and caveats: Ex vivo, HLA-C-restricted CMV-specific TCR beta clonotypes prevailed over the rest of the response. Frequencies of public TCR beta families were cumulated, and this identified carriers of CMV plus the relevant HLA.

TCRdb analysed the reads with MiXCR anew, one entry per CDR3 protein. The sample has approximately 250,000 distinct CDR3 sequences, over 8% seen once. This clonotype was detected a few times. The target antigen is unknown. The CDR3 totals 14 residues. CDR1 and CDR2 (germline): SEHNR, FQNEAQ (reference sequence). V shed 1 base, J shed 4 bases, and the junction held 2 bases outside the gene matches. The J gene is TRBJ1-1, the V gene TRBV7-9; 8 bases line up with TRBD1. The sequence came from a human donor in good health (CMV status not recorded). Some clones in this sample may be carry-over from other donors' samples. Sequences were obtained from PBMCs. The CDR3 loop is CASSLVDRGTEAFF. CDR3 nucleotides: TGTGCCAGCAGCTTAGTAGACAGGGGCACTGAAGCTTTCTTT.